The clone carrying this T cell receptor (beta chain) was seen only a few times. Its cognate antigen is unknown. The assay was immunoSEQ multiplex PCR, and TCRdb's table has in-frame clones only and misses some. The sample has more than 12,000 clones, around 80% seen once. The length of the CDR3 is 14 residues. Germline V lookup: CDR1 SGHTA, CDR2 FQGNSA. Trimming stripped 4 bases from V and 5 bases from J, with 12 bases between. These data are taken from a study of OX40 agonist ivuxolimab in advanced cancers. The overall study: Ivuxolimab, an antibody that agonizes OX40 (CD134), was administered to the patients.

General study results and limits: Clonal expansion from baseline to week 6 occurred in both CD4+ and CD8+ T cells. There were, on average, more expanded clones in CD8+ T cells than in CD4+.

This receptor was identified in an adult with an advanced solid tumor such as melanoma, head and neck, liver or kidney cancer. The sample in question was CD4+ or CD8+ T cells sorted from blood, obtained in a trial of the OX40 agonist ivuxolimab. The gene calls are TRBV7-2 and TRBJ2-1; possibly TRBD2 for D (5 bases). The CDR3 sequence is CASSWTGSNNEQFF. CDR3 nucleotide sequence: TGTGCCAGCAGCTGGACTGGCAGTAACAATGAGCAGTTCTTC.